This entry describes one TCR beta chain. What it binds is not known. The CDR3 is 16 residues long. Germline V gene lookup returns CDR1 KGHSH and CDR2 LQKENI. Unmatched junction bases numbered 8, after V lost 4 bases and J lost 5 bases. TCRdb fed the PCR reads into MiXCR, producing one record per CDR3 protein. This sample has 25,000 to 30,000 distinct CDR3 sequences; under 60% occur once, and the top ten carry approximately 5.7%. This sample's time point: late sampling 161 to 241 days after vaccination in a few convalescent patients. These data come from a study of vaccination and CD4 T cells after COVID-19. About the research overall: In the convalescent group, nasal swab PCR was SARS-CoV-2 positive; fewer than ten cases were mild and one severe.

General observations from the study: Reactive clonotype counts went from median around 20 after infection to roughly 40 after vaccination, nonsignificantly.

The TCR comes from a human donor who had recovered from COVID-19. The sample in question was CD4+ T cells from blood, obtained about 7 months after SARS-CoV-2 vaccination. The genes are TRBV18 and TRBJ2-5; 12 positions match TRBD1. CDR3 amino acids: CASSLGTGGVLETQYF. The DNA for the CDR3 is TGTGCCAGCTCACTAGGGACAGGGGGCGTTTTGGAGACCCAGTACTTC.